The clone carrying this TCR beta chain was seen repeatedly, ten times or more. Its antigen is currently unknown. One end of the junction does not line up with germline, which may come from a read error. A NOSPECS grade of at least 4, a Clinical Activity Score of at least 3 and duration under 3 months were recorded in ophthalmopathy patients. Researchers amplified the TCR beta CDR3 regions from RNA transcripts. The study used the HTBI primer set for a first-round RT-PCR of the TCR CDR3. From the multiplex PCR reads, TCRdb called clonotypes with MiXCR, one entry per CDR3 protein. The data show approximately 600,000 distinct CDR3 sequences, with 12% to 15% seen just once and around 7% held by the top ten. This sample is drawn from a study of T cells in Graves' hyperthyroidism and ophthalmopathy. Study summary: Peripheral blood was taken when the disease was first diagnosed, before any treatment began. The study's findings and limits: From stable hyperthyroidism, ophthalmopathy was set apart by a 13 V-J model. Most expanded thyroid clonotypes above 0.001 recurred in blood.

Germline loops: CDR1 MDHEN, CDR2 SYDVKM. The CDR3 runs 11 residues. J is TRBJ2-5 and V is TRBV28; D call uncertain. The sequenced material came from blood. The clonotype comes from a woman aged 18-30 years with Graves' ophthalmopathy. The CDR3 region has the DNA TGTGCCAGCAGAGACCCAGAGGCCCAGTACTTC. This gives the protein CASRDPEAQYF.